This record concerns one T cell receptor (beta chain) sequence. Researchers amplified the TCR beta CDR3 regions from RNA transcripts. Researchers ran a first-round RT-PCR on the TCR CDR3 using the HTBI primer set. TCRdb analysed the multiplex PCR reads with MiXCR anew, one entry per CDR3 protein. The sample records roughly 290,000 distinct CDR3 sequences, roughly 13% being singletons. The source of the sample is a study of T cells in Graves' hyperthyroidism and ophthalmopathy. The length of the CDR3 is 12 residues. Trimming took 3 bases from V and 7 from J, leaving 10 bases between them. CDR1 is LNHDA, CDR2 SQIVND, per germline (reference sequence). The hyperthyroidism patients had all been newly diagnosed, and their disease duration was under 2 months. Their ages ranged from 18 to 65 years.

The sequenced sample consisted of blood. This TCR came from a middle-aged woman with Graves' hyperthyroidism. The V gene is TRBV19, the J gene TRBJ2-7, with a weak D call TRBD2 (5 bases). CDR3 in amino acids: CASSIRRGEQYF. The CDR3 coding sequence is TGTGCCAGTAGTATTCGCCGAGGGGAGCAGTACTTC.